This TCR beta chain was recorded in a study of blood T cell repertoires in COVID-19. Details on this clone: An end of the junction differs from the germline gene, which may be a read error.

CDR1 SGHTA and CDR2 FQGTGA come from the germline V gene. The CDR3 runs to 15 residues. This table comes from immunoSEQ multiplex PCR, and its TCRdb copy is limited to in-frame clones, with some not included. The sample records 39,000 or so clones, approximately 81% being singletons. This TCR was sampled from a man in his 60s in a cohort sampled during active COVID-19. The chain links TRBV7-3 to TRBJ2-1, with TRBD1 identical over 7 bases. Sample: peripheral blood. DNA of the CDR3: TGTGCCAGCAGCAACCCCGGGACAGACTTCAATGGGCAGTTCTTC. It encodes CASSNPGTDFNGQFF.